This T cell receptor (beta chain) was identified during a study of response to subunit inactivated influenza vaccine. The study's findings and limits: With each seasonal influenza vaccination, the authors suggested, few new T cells are recruited.

TCRdb re-analysed the RT-PCR reads in MiXCR, keeping a single row per CDR3 protein. The sample consists of around 570,000 distinct CDR3 sequences, approximately 11% of them appearing once. This CDR3 is 16 amino acids long. CDR1 is SGHDN and CDR2 is FVKESK in the germline V gene. The ends were cut back, 1 base at V and 7 bases at J, with 16 bases in the middle. This clonotype was recorded once. What it recognizes is unknown. The same sample was also studied in work on T cells expressing NK-cell markers. That investigation notes: Making the TCR beta cDNA relied on 5'RACE template switching with UMIs. For a few donors, these clonotypes were likewise the leading ones in the CD3+CD56-NKG2C+ fraction. Clones of NKG2C+ T cells that had expanded were of unclear HCMV specificity.

The chain is built from TRBV14 and TRBJ2-2; D gene unclear. This TCR was sampled from a man between 45 and 60 years old who received an inactivated influenza vaccine. The sequences come from PBMCs from blood, collected on the day of vaccination. In DNA form, the CDR3 reads TGTGCCAGCAGCCAAGTCCCAGGTTCCGGGCGCGGGGAGCTGTTTTTT. Its protein product is CASSQVPGSGRGELFF. Full variable domain (remainder filled in from reference TRBV14 and TRBJ2-2): EAGVTQFPSHSVIEKGQTVTLRCDPISGHDNLYWYRRVMGKEIKFLLHFVKESKQDESGMPNNRFLAERTGGTYSTLKVQPAELEDSGVYFCASSQVPGSGRGELFFGEGSRLTVL.